This T cell receptor beta chain derives from a study of T cells in Graves' hyperthyroidism and ophthalmopathy. Broader study findings: In the blood, most expanded thyroid clonotypes above 0.001 appeared as well.

This clonotype turned up a few times. Its antigen is currently unknown. Germline V gene data show CDR1 as LNHDA and CDR2 as SQIVND (reference sequence). This CDR3 region has 13 residues. Trimming took 10 bases from V and 2 from J, leaving 12 bases between them. Amplification of TCR beta CDR3 regions was performed using RNA transcripts as template. TCR CDR3 regions were first amplified by RT-PCR with HTBI primers. TCRdb re-analysed the multiplex PCR reads in MiXCR, keeping a single row per CDR3 protein. Found here are 400,000 or so distinct CDR3 sequences, 13% to 15% of them singletons; the top ten hold about 18%.

The sequence was obtained from a woman aged 30 to 39 with Graves' ophthalmopathy. The chain joins TRBV19 to TRBJ1-5; the D gene is possibly TRBD1 (6 bases). The sequenced sample consisted of blood. CDR3 nucleotide sequence: TGTGCCACATTACAGGGCGGCAATCAGCCCCAGCATTTT. This codes for CATLQGGNQPQHF.